Each of the 29 T cell receptor beta chains below was sequenced from the same sample in a study of beta chain features in type 1 diabetes. These receptors have no known antigen. What was sequenced were expressed TCRB transcripts, since all of the isolated RNA had been reverse transcribed. Some clones are missing from TCRdb's copy, which holds only in-frame ones; the method was immunoSEQ multiplex PCR. The sample shows 630,000 or so clones, more than 12% of them seen only once. General study results and limits: Researchers report that Type 1 diabetes patients had moderately but significantly shorter TCRB CDR3s across all four CD4+ subsets.

The sequencing input was naive CD4+ T cells from blood. The receptors were gathered from a man in his late teens or twenties with type 1 diabetes.

This clone has just a few counts. The chain has TRBV5-1 and TRBJ1-2; D not certain. This CDR3 is built from 14 residues. The V and J ends lost 0 bases and 7 bases respectively, with 13 bases between them. Germline CDR1 is SGHRS and CDR2 is YFSETQ. Written as DNA, the CDR3 is TGCGCCAGCAGCTTGGCTCAGGCGACGGGTGGCTACACCTTC. Protein sequence: CASSLAQATGGYTF.

This clone was counted many times. The V call is TRBV10-3, the J call TRBJ2-1; the match to TRBD1 covers 7 bases. This CDR3 comprises 16 residues. The V segment lost 7 bases and the J segment 9 bases; nucleotides outside the gene matches: 18. CDR1 is ENHRY and CDR2 is SYGVKD in the germline V gene. Here the CDR3 DNA reads TGTGCCATCAAGGAACTAGGGGGCAACACATTCAGTGAGCAGTTCTTC. Translated, it gives CAIKELGGNTFSEQFF.

The gene calls are TRBV21-1 and TRBJ2-7. TRBV21-1 is recorded as a pseudogene. CDR3 size: 14 residues. CDR3: CASSKVCGEYEQYF. The CDR3, as DNA: TGTGCCAGCAGCAAAGTGTGTGGCGAGTACGAGCAGTACTTC.

The chain recombines TRBV6-5 with TRBJ1-1; D possibly corresponds to TRBD1 (6 bases). CDR1 is MNHEY, CDR2 SVGAGI, per germline. The CDR3 consists of 12 residues. V was cut by 6 bases and J by 5 bases, with 10 bases left in between. CDR3 residues: CASRIRGTEAFF. CDR3 DNA: TGTGCCAGCAGGATCAGGGGAACTGAAGCTTTCTTT.

This clone was observed a handful of times. This rearrangement joins TRBV29-1 to TRBJ2-3; D remains ambiguous. From germline, CDR1 is SQVTM and CDR2 ANQGSEA. V was trimmed by 4 bases and J by 2 bases, leaving 10 bases between them. This CDR3 has 13 amino acids. The CDR3 DNA reads TGCAGCGTTGGGCTGCGGTCCACAGATACGCAGTATTTT. Translation: CSVGLRSTDTQYF.

The chain joins TRBV7-2 to TRBJ2-3, with TRBD2 matching 11 bases. This CDR3 comprises 15 residues. Germline V gives CDR1 SGHTA, CDR2 FQGNSA. J lost 3 bases, V lost 5 bases, and 4 bases had no gene match. The DNA of the CDR3 is TGTGCCAGCAGCCTACTAGCGGGAGTTACAGATACGCAGTATTTT. Protein: CASSLLAGVTDTQYF.

J is TRBJ2-3 and V is TRBV28; possible D gene TRBD2, 6 bases. The CDR3 sequence is 15 residues long. Trimming shortened V by 5 bases and J by 0 bases, and 12 bases separated the two germline ends. Germline assignment: CDR1 MDHEN and CDR2 SYDVKM. CDR3 region: CASSLGGASTDTQYF. The CDR3 region has the DNA TGTGCCAGCAGTCTCGGGGGTGCTAGCACAGATACGCAGTATTTT.

This clone was observed a handful of times. DNA for the CDR3: TGTGCCTGGAGTAATACAGGGGGCGGCTACACCTTC. Translation gives CAWSNTGGGYTF. The chain links TRBV30 to TRBJ1-2, with 9 bases identical to TRBD1. Germline V gene lookup returns CDR1 GTSNPN and CDR2 SVGIG (reference sequence). V shed 2 bases, J shed 8 bases, and the junction held 3 bases outside the gene matches. This CDR3 comprises 12 residues.

The chain is built from TRBV30 and TRBJ1-1, with D perhaps matching TRBD1 (6 bases). CDR1 is GTSNPN and CDR2 is SVGIG in the germline V gene (reference sequence). With 2 bases removed from V and 4 bases from J, the gap between germline ends came to 14 bases. CDR3 length equals 14 residues. The CDR3 DNA reads TGTGCCTGGAGTCCGGGCCTAGGGGGCACTGAAGCTTTCTTT. Translated, it gives CAWSPGLGGTEAFF.

This clone showed up just a few times. V is TRBV13 and J is TRBJ1-5, with 10 positions matching TRBD1. The CDR3 covers 15 residues. With V trimmed by 4 bases and J by 6 bases, 6 bases remained unmatched. CDR1 and CDR2 (germline): PRHDT, FYEKMQ (reference sequence). The CDR3 spells CASSWGDRGGQPQHF. The CDR3 DNA sequence: TGTGCCAGCAGCTGGGGGGACAGGGGAGGTCAGCCCCAGCATTTT.

This clone has just a few counts. The chain uses TRBV27 and TRBJ1-2, with 9 bases that match TRBD1. Germline values: CDR1 MNHEY, CDR2 SMNVEV (reference sequence). The J segment lost 2 bases and the V segment lost 6 bases, leaving 4 bases of the junction unmatched. The CDR3 is 14 residues long. CDR3 sequence (DNA): TGTGCCAGCAGAATGACAGGGGGGAACTATGGCTACACCTTC. Residues: CASRMTGGNYGYTF.

This clone has a handful of counts. The CDR3: CASSQTNGYYGYTF. The CDR3 DNA reads as TGTGCCAGCAGCCAGACCAACGGATACTATGGCTACACCTTC. The V call is TRBV7-2, the J call TRBJ1-2; D is unresolved. Germline lookup yields CDR1 SGHTA and CDR2 FQGNSA. V shed 5 bases and J shed 3 bases, with 13 bases lying between them. This CDR3 is 14 amino acids long.

This clone was found a few times. At the DNA level, this CDR3 is encoded by other sequences in the same sample as well. This chain uses TRBV30 with TRBJ1-5; D is unresolved. Per the germline V gene, CDR1 is GTSNPN and CDR2 is SVGIG (reference sequence). The germline V and J ends were trimmed by 0 bases and 3 bases, with 6 bases remaining between them. The CDR3 contains 13 residues. CDR3: CAWSVRDNQPQHF. CDR3 coding DNA: TGTGCCTGGAGTGTACGTGACAATCAGCCCCAGCATTTT.

This clone was counted only a few times. This chain connects TRBV18 to TRBJ2-3, with D possibly called TRBD1 or TRBD2 (5 bases each). V lost 4 bases and J lost 0, with 20 bases in between. Germline V gene lookup returns CDR1 KGHSH and CDR2 LQKENI. The CDR3 totals 18 residues. The CDR3 spells CASSLSNRPGTSTDTQYF. CDR3 in DNA: TGTGCCAGCTCACTATCCAATCGACCGGGGACGAGCACAGATACGCAGTATTTT.

This clone was observed a handful of times. The CDR3: CASGLGLTSTDTQYF. For the CDR3, the DNA is TGTGCTAGTGGTTTGGGACTGACTAGCACAGATACGCAGTATTTT. V is TRBV12-5 and J is TRBJ2-3; D is undetermined. Trimming took 1 base from V and 0 from J, leaving 8 bases between them. The CDR3 has 15 amino acids. Looked up from germline, CDR1 is LGHNT and CDR2 is FRNRAP.

The chain employs TRBV5-1 and TRBJ2-3, with 11 bases matching TRBD1. The trim removed 4 bases at V and 1 base at J, leaving 8 bases unmatched. The CDR3 runs to 17 residues. Germline V CDR1 and CDR2: SGHRS, YFSETQ. The CDR3 protein is CASSLRDRGIGTDTQYF. The CDR3 nucleotides are TGCGCCAGCAGCCTCCGGGACAGGGGGATTGGCACAGATACGCAGTATTTT.

This clone has only a few counts. The chain uses TRBV7-2 and TRBJ2-7; 7 bases line up with TRBD1. The germline CDR1 and CDR2 sequences are SGHTA and FQGNSA. Losses at the gene ends were 4 bases for V and 1 base for J; bases not matched to a gene: 4. The CDR3 sequence is 14 residues long. CDR3 bases: TGTGCCAGCAGCTCGGGACAGAGATCCTACGAGCAGTACTTC. It specifies CASSSGQRSYEQYF. The complete variable domain, with remaining parts taken from reference TRBV7-2 and TRBJ2-7, reads GAGVSQSPSNKVTEKGKDVELRCDPISGHTALYWYRQSLGQGLEFLIYFQGNSAPDKSGLPSDRFSAERTGGSVSTLTIQRTQQEDSAVYLCASSSGQRSYEQYFGPGTRLTVT.

The V call is TRBV10-3, the J call TRBJ2-1, with TRBD1 matching over 7 bases. Germline CDR1 and CDR2: ENHRY and SYGVKD. With V trimmed by 8 bases and J by 0 bases, 10 bases remained unmatched. CDR3 length: 16 amino acids. CDR3 sequence (DNA): TGTGCCATCGGAAAGGGACAGAGCAGCTCCTACAATGAGCAGTTCTTC. Its translation: CAIGKGQSSSYNEQFF.

This clone appeared a few times. This chain connects TRBV7-3 to TRBJ2-1, with D tentatively TRBD2 (7 bases). CDR1 and CDR2 from the germline V gene are SGHTA and FQGTGA. The CDR3 covers 16 residues. The ends were cut back, 3 bases at V and 1 base at J, with 13 bases in the middle. The CDR3 nucleotides read TGTGCCAGCAGCTTTGCCGGGGGGCGATCCTACAATGAGCAGTTCTTC. This sequence encodes CASSFAGGRSYNEQFF.

A few counts support this clone. The rearrangement uses TRBV18 and TRBJ2-1, with 7 nucleotides matching TRBD1. The CDR3 length is 14 residues. Germline V CDR1 and CDR2: KGHSH, LQKENI. After removal of 4 bases from V and 8 bases from J, the junction contained 8 bases not matched to a gene. Here the CDR3 DNA reads TGTGCCAGCTCACAACCGACAGGGAATCATGAGCAGTTCTTC. The encoded protein is CASSQPTGNHEQFF.

In this sample, this clone turned up a few times. The V call is TRBV4-2, the J call TRBJ2-3; 8 bases agree with TRBD2. The germline CDR1 and CDR2 sequences are LGHNA and YNFKEQ. Losses at the gene ends were 0 bases for V and 4 bases for J; bases not matched to a gene: 6. CDR3 size: 16 residues. As DNA, the CDR3 is TGTGCCAGCAGCCAAGAAGCACTAGCGGAGTCAGATACGCAGTATTTT. It yields the protein CASSQEALAESDTQYF.

In this sample, this clone turned up a few times. Here the CDR3 DNA reads TGCGCCAGCAGCCCGACCCAGGATGAGCAGTTCTTC. This translates into CASSPTQDEQFF. The V and J genes are TRBV4-1 and TRBJ2-1; no reliable D call. Trimming left V 4 bases short and J 8 bases short, with 9 bases between. This CDR3 spans 12 amino acids. Germline-derived CDR1 and CDR2 are MGHRA and YSYEKL.

As for this clone: Other DNA sequences in the sample encode the same CDR3. The gene calls are TRBV18 and TRBJ2-7; D is ambiguous. Germline CDR1 is KGHSH and CDR2 is LQKENI. V shed 6 bases and J shed 1 base, with 4 bases lying between them. This CDR3 has 11 amino acids. The CDR3 DNA reads TGTGCCAGCTCCCTTTCCTACGAGCAGTACTTC. Protein: CASSLSYEQYF. Full variable domain (outside the CDR3, taken from reference TRBV18 and TRBJ2-7): NAGVMQNPRHLVRRRGQEARLRCSPMKGHSHVYWYRQLPEEGLKFMVYLQKENIIDESGMPKERFSAEFPKEGPSILRIQQVVRGDSAAYFCASSLSYEQYFGPGTRLTVT.

The chain couples TRBV19 to TRBJ2-6; D unresolved. Trimming left V 4 bases short and J 4 bases short, with 11 bases between. This CDR3 is 15 amino acids long. CDR1 is LNHDA and CDR2 is SQIVND in the germline V gene (reference sequence). The CDR3 sequence is CASSSWLLGANVLTF. The CDR3 nucleotides read TGTGCCAGTAGTAGCTGGCTGCTAGGGGCCAACGTCCTGACTTTC.

J is TRBJ1-2 and V is TRBV9; 7 bases align to TRBD1. J was trimmed by 3 bases and V by 4 bases; bases with no gene match: 6. The V gene's germline CDR1 is SGDLS and CDR2 YYNGEE. The CDR3 length is 14 residues. CDR3 DNA sequence: TGTGCCAGCAGCTTCGACAGGGTGGACTATGGCTACACCTTC. This gives the protein CASSFDRVDYGYTF. The variable domain in full, with the rest retrieved from reference TRBV9 and TRBJ1-2, is DSGVTQTPKHLITATGQRVTLRCSPRSGDLSVYWYQQSLDQGLQFLIQYYNGEERAKGNILERFSAQQFPDLHSELNLSSLELGDSALYFCASSFDRVDYGYTFGSGTRLTVV.

The chain has TRBV12-5 and TRBJ2-1, with 10 bases matching TRBD2. The germline V gene encodes CDR1 LGHNT and CDR2 FRNRAP. V lost 9 bases, J lost 4 bases, and 9 bases stayed unmatched. The CDR3 runs to 15 residues. This chain's CDR3 is CASMTPGLAYNEQFF. CDR3 bases: TGTGCTAGCATGACCCCGGGACTAGCGTACAATGAGCAGTTCTTC.

This clone came up a few times. The chain employs TRBV11-2 and TRBJ1-2, with D possibly being TRBD1 (5 bases). Germline V gene sequence: CDR1 SGHAT, CDR2 FQNNGV. This CDR3 has 15 residues. Trimming removed 1 base from V and 0 bases from J, with 9 bases in between. The CDR3 coding sequence is TGTGCCAGCAGCTTAGGCAGGGACGCTAACTATGGCTACACCTTC. The encoded protein is CASSLGRDANYGYTF.

There are a few counts of this clone. The chain is built from TRBV5-6 and TRBJ2-1; D tentatively fits TRBD1 or TRBD2 (5 bases each). The length of the CDR3 is 15 residues. V lost 0 bases and J 9 bases, leaving 16 bases between the germline ends. CDR1 is SGHDT and CDR2 is YYEEEE in the germline V gene. CDR3 protein: CASSLAGAMGSEQFF. The CDR3 DNA reads TGTGCCAGCAGCTTGGCCGGGGCTATGGGGAGTGAGCAGTTCTTC.

The rearrangement joins TRBV6-5 to TRBJ1-2; D is undetermined. Germline CDR1 is MNHEY and CDR2 is SVGAGI. Trimming cost V 0 bases and J 0 bases, with 8 bases left between them. The CDR3 has 15 amino acids. The CDR3 nucleotides read TGTGCCAGCAGTTACTCGAAGGTCACTAACTATGGCTACACCTTC. Its protein is CASSYSKVTNYGYTF.